These 32 T cell receptor beta chains came from one sample sequenced in a study of cytomegalovirus exposure and HLA in healthy donors (dated by TCRdb to 2017 to 2019). Library generation was performed with the immunoSEQ multiplex PCR assay. For the multiplex PCR, a mixture combining 60 forward primers for TCR Vbeta segments and 13 reverse primers for TCR Jbeta segments was used. The immuneACCESS repertoire file appears here via TCRdb, limited to in-frame rearrangements. These files lack a portion of the clones; in checked studies, under half of the deficit traces to unresolved V genes, and the cause of the others is not known. The table for this sample lists some 190,000 clones; approximately 86% of them were counted only once. The top ten clones comprise roughly 0.34% of the sample. Source material: PBMCs. These TCRs come from a woman in her twenties or thirties in good health and CMV-seronegative.

The CDR3 region has the DNA TGCGCCAGCAGTGATAAAGGGGAATTGATCGATGAGCAGTTCTTC. It is translated as CASSDKGELIDEQFF. This chain uses TRBV10-1 with TRBJ2-1; D possibly corresponds to TRBD1 (5 bases). Germline V gives CDR1 WNHNN, CDR2 SYGVQD (reference sequence). Deletions cut 3 bases from V and 8 bases from J, with 17 bases between. The CDR3 length is 15 residues.

The V and J genes are TRBV10-1 and TRBJ2-1; 7 bases line up with TRBD2. J was trimmed by 6 bases and V by 0 bases; bases with no gene match: 5. This CDR3 is built from 15 residues. Germline V gene lookup returns CDR1 WNHNN and CDR2 SYGVQD (reference sequence). The CDR3 sequence: CASSESAGAFNEQFF. CDR3 sequence (DNA): TGCGCCAGCAGTGAGTCTGCGGGAGCTTTCAATGAGCAGTTCTTC.

V gene TRBV5-1 combines with J gene TRBJ2-1; the D gene is possibly TRBD1 (5 bases). From germline, CDR1 is SGHRS and CDR2 YFSETQ. This CDR3 contains 16 residues. The V end was cut by 0 bases, the J end by 6 bases, with 16 bases between. In nucleotides, the CDR3 is TGCGCCAGCAGCTTGGGTAGGGCGATGGGGCTCAATGAGCAGTTCTTC. This translates into CASSLGRAMGLNEQFF.

In regard to this clone: Germline and junction disagree at one end, which may indicate a read error. This rearrangement joins TRBV6-6 to TRBJ2-5, with 14 bases lining up with TRBD2. Germline V lookup: CDR1 MNHNY, CDR2 SVGAGI (reference sequence). CDR3 length: 13 amino acids. The CDR3 nucleotides read TGTGCCGGCAGACTAGCGGGAGGGTATGAGCAGTACTTC. Translated: CAGRLAGGYEQYF.

The genes are TRBV28 and TRBJ1-4; weak D call: TRBD1 (5 bases). Trimming pared 5 bases from V and 7 bases from J, leaving 11 bases between. This CDR3 has 13 residues. Germline V CDR1 and CDR2: MDHEN, SYDVKM. This CDR3 is CASSRGIGEKLFF. The DNA for the CDR3 is TGTGCCAGCAGTAGGGGTATCGGTGAAAAACTGTTTTTT.

The chain links TRBV6-5 to TRBJ1-2; 7 bases match TRBD1. The CDR3 length is 15 residues. The germline V gene encodes CDR1 MNHEY and CDR2 SVGAGI. V shed 6 bases, J shed 1 base, and the junction held 8 bases outside the gene matches. The CDR3 sequence is CASSPSGGSNYGYTF. CDR3 DNA: TGTGCCAGCAGCCCCTCAGGGGGAAGTAACTATGGCTACACCTTC.

V is TRBV19 and J is TRBJ2-1; D perhaps matches TRBD2 (5 bases). Trimming cost V 3 bases and J 2 bases, with 8 bases left between them. This CDR3 contains 14 residues. The germline V gene encodes CDR1 LNHDA and CDR2 SQIVND (reference sequence). CDR3 region: CASSMPGTYNEQFF. The CDR3 bases are TGTGCCAGTAGTATGCCGGGAACCTACAATGAGCAGTTCTTC.

The V gene is TRBV4-1, the J gene TRBJ1-1, with a weak D call TRBD1 (6 bases). This CDR3 is 16 amino acids long. Germline assignment: CDR1 MGHRA and CDR2 YSYEKL. The germline V and J ends were trimmed by 2 bases and 7 bases, with 20 bases remaining between them. The CDR3 spells CASSQQPGQGAFEAFF. The CDR3 DNA reads as TGCGCCAGCAGCCAACAACCGGGACAAGGGGCATTTGAAGCTTTCTTT.

Concerning this clone itself: Mismatch with germline at one junction end may stem from a read error. V gene TRBV7-7 combines with J gene TRBJ2-5; 11 bases match TRBD1. CDR3 length equals 15 residues. The germline gives CDR1 SSHAT, CDR2 FNYEAQ (reference sequence). In DNA, the CDR3 is TGTGCTAGCAGCCCCGGGACAGGGGGCCAAGAGACCCAGTACTTC. It encodes CASSPGTGGQETQYF.

The chain uses TRBV2 and TRBJ1-4; no definite D call. The CDR3 has 14 residues. V was clipped by 10 bases and J by 6 bases, with 18 bases between them. Germline lookup yields CDR1 SNHLY and CDR2 FYNNEI. Here the CDR3 DNA reads TGTGCCACCAACCCTCTGGGCCAGGATGAAAAACTGTTTTTT. As protein: CATNPLGQDEKLFF.

This chain uses TRBV9 with TRBJ1-4; D is undetermined. The V end lost 0 bases, the J end lost 3 bases, and 6 bases lay between the germline ends. This CDR3 has 14 amino acids. The germline CDR1 and CDR2 sequences are SGDLS and YYNGEE. The chain's CDR3 is CASSVGPANEKLFF. The DNA of the CDR3 is TGTGCCAGCAGCGTAGGCCCGGCTAATGAAAAACTGTTTTTT.

The rearrangement links TRBV19 to TRBJ2-1; 12 bases agree with TRBD2. After removal of 3 bases from V and 9 bases from J, the junction contained 9 bases not matched to a gene. CDR3 length equals 16 residues. Germline CDR1 and CDR2: LNHDA and SQIVND (reference sequence). The CDR3 nucleotides read TGTGCCAGTAGTATTTCTAGCGGGAGGGCCTTTGGTGAGCAGTTCTTC. It translates to CASSISSGRAFGEQFF. The full variable domain, completed using reference TRBV19 and TRBJ2-1, is DGGITQSPKYLFRKEGQNVTLSCEQNLNHDAMYWYRQDPGQGLRLIYYSQIVNDFQKGDIAEGYSVSREKKESFPLTVTSAQKNPTAFYLCASSISSGRAFGEQFFGPGTRLTVL.

The chain links TRBV9 to TRBJ1-5; D ambiguous. The germline CDR1 and CDR2 sequences are SGDLS and YYNGEE. There are 14 residues in the CDR3. Trimming removed 4 bases from V and 4 bases from J, with 12 bases in between. The CDR3 DNA reads TGTGCCAGCAGCCCCTTAGAAGCTAATCAGCCCCAGCATTTT. Residues: CASSPLEANQPQHF.

The J gene is TRBJ2-3, the V gene TRBV9; TRBD1 matches 9 bases. From germline, CDR1 is SGDLS and CDR2 YYNGEE. The length of the CDR3 is 16 residues. The ends lost 4 bases at V and 3 bases at J; junction bases unmatched: 9. CDR3 in amino acids: CASSPPSTGGTDTQYF. The CDR3 DNA is TGTGCCAGCAGCCCCCCGTCGACAGGGGGAACAGATACGCAGTATTTT.

J is TRBJ2-3 and V is TRBV27, with D perhaps matching TRBD2 (5 bases). Germline V gives CDR1 MNHEY, CDR2 SMNVEV (reference sequence). V was clipped by 2 bases and J by 4 bases, with 16 bases between them. The CDR3 contains 16 residues. The CDR3 coding sequence is TGTGCCAGCAGTTTACGCGGGCCCACCGGTTCAGATACGCAGTATTTT. This sequence encodes CASSLRGPTGSDTQYF.

V and J are TRBV28 and TRBJ1-5; unclear D gene. V shed 7 bases and J shed 1 base, with 17 bases lying between them. CDR1 is MDHEN and CDR2 is SYDVKM in the germline V gene. This CDR3 has 16 residues. The DNA of the CDR3 is TGTGCCAGCACCCAGAGGGTCCTTCGGAGCAATCAGCCCCAGCATTTT. It encodes CASTQRVLRSNQPQHF.

This chain connects TRBV5-1 to TRBJ1-2; TRBD1 matches 9 bases. Per germline, CDR1 SGHRS and CDR2 YFSETQ. After removal of 0 bases from V and 7 bases from J, the junction contained 7 bases not matched to a gene. This CDR3 has 15 amino acids. The CDR3 bases are TGCGCCAGCAGCTTGGCGGGACAGGGAGAGGGTGGCTACACCTTC. This encodes CASSLAGQGEGGYTF.

The chain links TRBV14 to TRBJ2-7; D gene ambiguous. Trimming removed 3 bases from V and 3 bases from J, with 9 bases in between. Per germline, CDR1 SGHDN and CDR2 FVKESK. The length of the CDR3 is 13 residues. This chain's CDR3 is CASSHGPDYEQYF. The CDR3 nucleotides are TGTGCCAGCAGCCATGGGCCCGACTACGAGCAGTACTTC.

The V gene is TRBV9, the J gene TRBJ2-1, with 8 nucleotides matching TRBD2. Per germline, CDR1 SGDLS and CDR2 YYNGEE. The CDR3 covers 17 residues. Trimming took 0 bases from V and 1 from J; bases not matched to a gene: 6. The CDR3 spells CASSVDGAGGSYNEQFF. CDR3 nucleotides: TGTGCCAGCAGCGTAGACGGTGCGGGAGGTTCCTACAATGAGCAGTTCTTC. Full variable domain (rest looked up from reference TRBV9 and TRBJ2-1): DSGVTQTPKHLITATGQRVTLRCSPRSGDLSVYWYQQSLDQGLQFLIQYYNGEERAKGNILERFSAQQFPDLHSELNLSSLELGDSALYFCASSVDGAGGSYNEQFFGPGTRLTVL.

V usage is TRBV2 and J usage is TRBJ2-4; D gene ambiguous. The CDR3 is 13 amino acids. Trimming pared 3 bases from V and 4 bases from J, leaving 7 bases between. From germline, CDR1 is SNHLY and CDR2 FYNNEI. The CDR3: CASSEFSKNIQYF. Here the CDR3 DNA reads TGTGCCAGCAGTGAGTTCAGTAAAAACATTCAGTACTTC.

Worth noting for this clone: One base away lies a much larger clone, so this may be a sequencing read error. The rearrangement links TRBV11-2 to TRBJ1-1, with D unresolved. With 1 base removed from V and 1 base from J, the gap between germline ends came to 4 bases. This CDR3 is built from 13 residues. Germline V gene sequence: CDR1 SGHAT, CDR2 FQNNGV. Here the CDR3 DNA reads TGTGCCAGCAGCTTAGTCGGGAACACTGAAGCTTTCTTT. Translated, it gives CASSLVGNTEAFF.

The V and J genes are TRBV28 and TRBJ1-1, with D hard to call. This CDR3 comprises 11 residues. Germline-derived CDR1 and CDR2 are MDHEN and SYDVKM. V gave up 1 base and J gave up 11 bases, with 8 bases separating them. The CDR3 DNA is TGTGCCAGCAGTTTATTTCCCCGGGCTTTCTTT. Its translation is CASSLFPRAFF.

This clone was observed a handful of times. As DNA, the CDR3 is TGCGCCAGCAGCTCGGTAAAGTCTAACTCCTACGAGCAGTACTTC. Protein sequence: CASSSVKSNSYEQYF. J is TRBJ2-7 and V is TRBV5-1; D is unresolved. Trimming removed 3 bases from V and 0 bases from J, with 13 bases in between. The CDR3 covers 15 residues. Germline V CDR1 and CDR2: SGHRS, YFSETQ.

This rearrangement joins TRBV5-1 to TRBJ2-5; 10 bases fit TRBD2. The germline V gene encodes CDR1 SGHRS and CDR2 YFSETQ. The CDR3 contains 15 residues. V lost 2 bases and J lost 6; bases outside the gene matches: 7. The CDR3 region is CASSFLAGDSKTQYF. The CDR3 nucleotides are TGCGCCAGCAGCTTCCTAGCGGGAGATTCTAAGACCCAGTACTTC.

V is TRBV28 and J is TRBJ2-7; TRBD1 might be the D (5 bases). V was pared by 3 bases and J by 7 bases, with 10 bases between. Germline assignment: CDR1 MDHEN and CDR2 SYDVKM. The CDR3 is 12 amino acids. The CDR3 DNA is TGTGCCAGCAGTTTGTACGCAGGGGAGCAGTACTTC. Translated: CASSLYAGEQYF.

This chain uses TRBV2 with TRBJ2-1; 8 bases map to TRBD2. Germline V gives CDR1 SNHLY, CDR2 FYNNEI. The CDR3 sequence is 16 residues long. V trimming: 3 bases; J trimming: 0 bases; junction bases outside the gene matches: 4. Written as DNA, the CDR3 is TGTGCCAGCAGTGACAAGCGGGGGTCCTCCTACAATGAGCAGTTCTTC. It codes for CASSDKRGSSYNEQFF. Full variable domain (missing parts from reference TRBV2 and TRBJ2-1): EPEVTQTPSHQVTQMGQEVILRCVPISNHLYFYWYRQILGQKVEFLVSFYNNEISEKSEIFDDQFSVERPDGSNFTLKIRSTKLEDSAMYFCASSDKRGSSYNEQFFGPGTRLTVL.

The chain uses TRBV7-9 and TRBJ1-1; tentative D call: TRBD1 (5 bases). Germline CDR1 and CDR2: SEHNR and FQNEAQ (reference sequence). Trimming cost V 2 bases and J 2 bases, with 12 bases left between them. There are 15 residues in the CDR3. The chain's CDR3 is CASSLTDTLNTEAFF. The CDR3 region has the DNA TGTGCCAGCAGCTTAACGGACACCTTAAACACTGAAGCTTTCTTT.

The chain combines TRBV11-2 with TRBJ2-1, with D tentatively TRBD2 (6 bases). From germline, CDR1 is SGHAT and CDR2 FQNNGV. This CDR3 spans 15 amino acids. V was trimmed by 5 bases and J by 2 bases, leaving 13 bases between them. The CDR3, as DNA: TGTGCCAGCAGCATCGGGACTCAGACCTACAATGAGCAGTTCTTC. Its translation: CASSIGTQTYNEQFF.

The chain has TRBV6-1 and TRBJ1-4; D is possibly TRBD1 (5 bases). Germline values: CDR1 MNHNS, CDR2 SASEGT. Trimming shortened V by 2 bases and J by 0 bases, and 10 bases separated the two germline ends. The CDR3 length is 16 residues. CDR3 protein: CASSEWGSATNEKLFF. CDR3 sequence (DNA): TGTGCCAGCAGTGAATGGGGCAGTGCAACTAATGAAAAACTGTTTTTT.

This chain joins TRBV6-1 and TRBJ2-5, with TRBD1 as a possible D gene (6 bases). With 4 bases removed from V and 5 bases from J, the gap between germline ends came to 8 bases. Germline-derived CDR1 and CDR2 are MNHNS and SASEGT. There are 12 residues in the CDR3. The CDR3 DNA is TGTGCCAGCAGTGTTAGGGGGGAGACCCAGTACTTC. This translates into CASSVRGETQYF.

The J gene is TRBJ2-5, the V gene TRBV5-1; 15 nucleotides line up with TRBD2. The CDR3 has 18 amino acids. V was clipped by 4 bases and J by 5 bases; unmatched bases: 12. The germline V gene encodes CDR1 SGHRS and CDR2 YFSETQ. CDR3 protein: CASSRSQSGLAGGETQYF. The CDR3, as DNA: TGCGCCAGCAGCCGGAGCCAGTCGGGACTAGCGGGAGGTGAGACCCAGTACTTC. Based on the CDR3 plus reference TRBV5-1 and TRBJ2-5, the full variable domain is KAGVTQTPRYLIKTRGQQVTLSCSPISGHRSVSWYQQTPGQGLQFLFEYFSETQRNKGNFPGRFSGRQFSNSRSEMNVSTLELGDSALYLCASSRSQSGLAGGETQYFGPGTRLLVL.

The chain is built from TRBV28 and TRBJ2-2; the match to TRBD2 covers 7 bases. J was trimmed by 4 bases and V by 6 bases; bases with no gene match: 8. This CDR3 is built from 15 residues. Germline CDR1 is MDHEN and CDR2 is SYDVKM. CDR3: CASSESGVGTGELFF. CDR3 sequence (DNA): TGTGCCAGCAGCGAAAGCGGGGTAGGCACCGGGGAGCTGTTTTTT. Together with reference TRBV28 and TRBJ2-2, the CDR3 gives the full variable domain: DVKVTQSSRYLVKRTGEKVFLECVQDMDHENMFWYRQDPGLGLRLIYFSYDVKMKEKGDIPEGYSVSREKKERFSLILESASTNQTSMYLCASSESGVGTGELFFGEGSRLTVL.